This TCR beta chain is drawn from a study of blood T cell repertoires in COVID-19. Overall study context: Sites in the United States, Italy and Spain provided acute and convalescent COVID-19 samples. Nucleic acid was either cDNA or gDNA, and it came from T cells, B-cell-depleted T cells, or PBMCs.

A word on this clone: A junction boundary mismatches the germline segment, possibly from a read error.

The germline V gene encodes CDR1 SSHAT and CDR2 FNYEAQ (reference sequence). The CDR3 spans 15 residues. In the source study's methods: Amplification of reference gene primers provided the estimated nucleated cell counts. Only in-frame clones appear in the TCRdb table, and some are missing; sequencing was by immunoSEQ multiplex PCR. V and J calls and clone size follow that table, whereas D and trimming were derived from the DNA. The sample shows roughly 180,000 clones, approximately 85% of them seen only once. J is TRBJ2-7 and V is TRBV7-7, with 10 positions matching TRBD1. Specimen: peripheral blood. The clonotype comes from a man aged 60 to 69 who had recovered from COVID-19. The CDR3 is CASSMGTGVYSEQYF. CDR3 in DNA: TGTGCTAGCAGCATGGGGACAGGGGTTTACTCCGAGCAGTACTTC.